The 23 T cell receptor beta chains listed next were all sequenced from one sample in a study of beta chain features in type 1 diabetes. Every isolated RNA sample was fully reverse transcribed, so sequencing captured expressed TCRB transcripts. TCRdb keeps only in-frame clones here, not all; method: immunoSEQ multiplex PCR. Of around 400,000 clones listed, over 9.5% are singletons. Specimen: naive CD4+ T cells from blood. These receptors originate from a man younger than 35 in good health.

This clone was seen a handful of times. The chain employs TRBV6-1 and TRBJ1-1, with a possible D match to TRBD1 (5 bases). CDR1 MNHNS and CDR2 SASEGT come from the germline V gene. This CDR3 region has 11 residues. Trimming removed 1 base from V and 10 bases from J, with 7 bases in between. CDR3 amino acids: CASSEGRGAFF. In DNA, the CDR3 is TGTGCCAGCAGTGAAGGGAGGGGAGCTTTCTTT.

The chain uses TRBV5-1 and TRBJ1-1; D is perhaps TRBD1 (5 bases). Germline V gives CDR1 SGHRS, CDR2 YFSETQ. V shed 2 bases and J shed 0 bases, with 11 bases lying between them. CDR3 length: 15 amino acids. The CDR3: CASSFGGTVNTEAFF. The CDR3 DNA sequence: TGCGCCAGCAGCTTCGGGGGGACGGTGAACACTGAAGCTTTCTTT. Combining the CDR3 with reference TRBV5-1 and TRBJ1-1 gives the whole variable domain KAGVTQTPRYLIKTRGQQVTLSCSPISGHRSVSWYQQTPGQGLQFLFEYFSETQRNKGNFPGRFSGRQFSNSRSEMNVSTLELGDSALYLCASSFGGTVNTEAFFGQGTRLTVV.

This clone was counted only a few times. The CDR3 loop is CASSLVVRSTDTQYF. In DNA, the CDR3 is TGTGCCAGCAGCTTAGTGGTGAGGAGTACAGATACGCAGTATTTT. The chain uses TRBV7-9 and TRBJ2-3; the D is unclear. This CDR3 spans 15 amino acids. The V and J ends lost 1 base and 3 bases respectively, with 11 bases between them. The V gene's germline CDR1 is SEHNR and CDR2 FQNEAQ (reference sequence).

This clone was picked up one time. The chain joins TRBV15 to TRBJ1-5, with 9 bases that match TRBD1. The V gene's germline CDR1 is LNHNV and CDR2 YYDKDF (reference sequence). This CDR3 is built from 13 residues. The V and J ends lost 3 bases and 9 bases, in that order; junction bases with no gene match: 3. CDR3: CATSRDRGSPQHF. The CDR3 DNA sequence: TGTGCCACCAGCAGGGACAGGGGATCGCCCCAGCATTTT.

Only one count was recorded for this clone. The rearrangement uses TRBV7-3 and TRBJ2-7, with 9 positions matching TRBD1. This CDR3 contains 16 residues. J was trimmed by 3 bases and V by 5 bases; bases with no gene match: 11. Germline CDR1 SGHTA, CDR2 FQGTGA. DNA of the CDR3: TGTGCCAGCAGCATGACAGGGGGTTCCCCAATCTACGAGCAGTACTTC. This translates into CASSMTGGSPIYEQYF.

This chain joins TRBV29-1 and TRBJ2-7; TRBD1 agrees at 7 bases. Trimming took 5 bases from V and 0 from J; bases not matched to a gene: 7. In germline, CDR1 is SQVTM, CDR2 ANQGSEA. The CDR3 covers 14 residues. The CDR3 DNA reads as TGCAGCGTTACTAGACAGGGTCTCTCCTACGAGCAGTACTTC. This translates into CSVTRQGLSYEQYF.

The chain carries TRBV5-6 and TRBJ1-4; possibly TRBD1 for D (6 bases). V was trimmed by 4 bases and J by 8 bases, leaving 9 bases between them. Germline loops: CDR1 SGHDT, CDR2 YYEEEE. The CDR3 has 12 residues. CDR3 protein: CASSVGGEKLFF. CDR3 in DNA: TGTGCCAGCAGCGTTGGGGGCGAAAAACTGTTTTTT.

This clone was observed a handful of times. The J gene is TRBJ1-6, the V gene TRBV7-3; tentatively, D is TRBD1 (6 bases). Germline values: CDR1 SGHTA, CDR2 FQGTGA. CDR3 length: 12 amino acids. Trimming cost V 4 bases and J 13 bases, with 11 bases left between them. In DNA form, the CDR3 reads TGTGCCAGCAGCTCCCAAGGGGGTCCCCTCCACTTT. Protein product: CASSSQGGPLHF.

There are a few counts of this clone. The J gene is TRBJ2-7, the V gene TRBV6-5, with 7 bases fitting TRBD1. The CDR3 has 14 amino acids. Unmatched junction bases numbered 4, after V lost 0 bases and J lost 5 bases. CDR1 is MNHEY, CDR2 SVGAGI, per germline. As DNA, the CDR3 is TGTGCCAGCAGTTACTCGTATGGGACAGACGAGCAGTACTTC. It codes for CASSYSYGTDEQYF.

The chain has TRBV7-2 and TRBJ2-7; D remains unclear. Germline V gene data show CDR1 as SGHTA and CDR2 as FQGNSA. Trimming pared 7 bases from V and 1 base from J, leaving 11 bases between. The CDR3 has 13 amino acids. The CDR3 region has the DNA TGTGCCAGCACCCCTAGGCGGTCCTACGAGCAGTACTTC. This sequence encodes CASTPRRSYEQYF. The full variable domain, rest sourced from reference TRBV7-2 and TRBJ2-7, is GAGVSQSPSNKVTEKGKDVELRCDPISGHTALYWYRQSLGQGLEFLIYFQGNSAPDKSGLPSDRFSAERTGGSVSTLTIQRTQQEDSAVYLCASTPRRSYEQYFGPGTRLTVT.

The chain carries TRBV11-2 and TRBJ1-1; 8 bases are shared with TRBD1. Germline V gene sequence: CDR1 SGHAT, CDR2 FQNNGV. J lost 1 base, V lost 4 bases, and 2 bases had no gene match. This CDR3 spans 14 amino acids. CDR3 coding DNA: TGTGCCAGCAGCTCCGGACAGGGGAACACTGAAGCTTTCTTT. Residues: CASSSGQGNTEAFF.

V and J are TRBV30 and TRBJ2-7; a possible D gene is TRBD1 (7 bases). The CDR3 is 13 amino acids. The V gene's germline CDR1 is GTSNPN and CDR2 SVGIG (reference sequence). Trimming shortened V by 4 bases and J by 5 bases, and 15 bases separated the two germline ends. The CDR3, as DNA: TGTGCCTGGATGGAGGGGGCTTTGAACGAGCAGTACTTC. Residues: CAWMEGALNEQYF.

This clone has a handful of counts. The chain has TRBV18 and TRBJ2-5; 7 nucleotides line up with TRBD2. The junction had 5 bases not matched to a gene; V was cut back by 5 bases and J by 2 bases. The CDR3 extends over 14 amino acids. Looked up from germline, CDR1 is KGHSH and CDR2 is LQKENI. The CDR3 DNA follows: TGTGCCAGCTCAGAACTAGCGCAGCAAGAGACCCAGTACTTC. Translating it yields CASSELAQQETQYF.

This clone was detected a few times. J is TRBJ1-4 and V is TRBV5-1, with TRBD1 as a possible D gene (5 bases). Germline values: CDR1 SGHRS, CDR2 YFSETQ. Trimming removed 0 bases at V and 2 bases at J, with 11 bases between. This CDR3 is built from 16 residues. Written as DNA, the CDR3 is TGCGCCAGCAGCTTGGTCGCAGGGTCGACTAATGAAAAACTGTTTTTT. Translation: CASSLVAGSTNEKLFF.

The V call is TRBV29-1, the J call TRBJ1-1, with D possibly matching TRBD1 (5 bases). The CDR3 loop spans 13 amino acids. Germline lookup yields CDR1 SQVTM and CDR2 ANQGSEA. V dropped 4 bases and J dropped 1 base, with 10 bases sitting between them. The CDR3 region has the DNA TGCAGCGTTGTGGGGGGAGAGAACACTGAAGCTTTCTTT. Amino acids: CSVVGGENTEAFF. The whole variable domain, filled in from reference TRBV29-1 and TRBJ1-1, reads SAVISQKPSRDICQRGTSLTIQCQVDSQVTMMFWYRQQPGQSLTLIATANQGSEATYESGFVIDKFPISRPNLTFSTLTVSNMSPEDSSIYLCSVVGGENTEAFFGQGTRLTVV.

The rearrangement links TRBV7-2 to TRBJ2-3; 8 nucleotides match TRBD2. Germline lookup yields CDR1 SGHTA and CDR2 FQGNSA. V shed 1 base and J 6 bases; nucleotides not matched to a gene: 6. This CDR3 region has 15 residues. The CDR3 sequence is CASSLDGGAGDTQYF. As DNA, the CDR3 is TGTGCCAGCAGCTTAGACGGGGGGGCCGGGGATACGCAGTATTTT.

This clone showed up just a few times. This rearrangement joins TRBV15 to TRBJ2-7; possibly TRBD1 for D (6 bases). The CDR3 is made up of 13 amino acids. Trimming took off 1 base at V and 5 bases at J, with 9 bases between the two ends. The germline CDR1 and CDR2 sequences are LNHNV and YYDKDF (reference sequence). CDR3 residues: CATSRGQVNEQYF. The CDR3 DNA is TGTGCCACCAGCAGAGGACAGGTAAACGAGCAGTACTTC.

V gene TRBV19 combines with J gene TRBJ1-2, with a weak D call TRBD1 (6 bases). The CDR3 consists of 13 residues. Germline V gives CDR1 LNHDA, CDR2 SQIVND (reference sequence). V was trimmed by 5 bases and J by 2 bases, leaving 9 bases between them. The chain's CDR3 is CASSPGQNYGYTF. CDR3 nucleotides: TGTGCCAGTAGTCCAGGACAGAACTATGGCTACACCTTC.

The chain employs TRBV7-3 and TRBJ2-2; D might be TRBD2 (6 bases). The CDR3 is 14 residues long. CDR1 is SGHTA and CDR2 is FQGTGA in the germline V gene. Trimming stripped 2 bases from V and 4 bases from J, with 8 bases between. CDR3 nucleotide sequence: TGTGCCAGCAGCTTAGGCGGGGTCACCGGGGAGCTGTTTTTT. Residues: CASSLGGVTGELFF.

The V call is TRBV29-1, the J call TRBJ1-1; TRBD1 matches 7 bases. Germline assignment: CDR1 SQVTM and CDR2 ANQGSEA. Germline trimming cut 5 bases from V and 5 bases from J; bases unmatched to any gene: 5. This CDR3 region has 12 residues. The CDR3 DNA reads as TGCAGCGTTTTGTCGACAGGGACTGAAGCTTTCTTT. Its translation is CSVLSTGTEAFF.

The chain recombines TRBV27 with TRBJ1-4; no clear D gene. V lost 6 bases and J lost 4, with 15 bases in between. The CDR3 is made up of 15 amino acids. CDR1 is MNHEY and CDR2 is SMNVEV in the germline V gene (reference sequence). CDR3 region: CASSPLSRINEKLFF. The DNA for the CDR3 is TGTGCCAGCAGCCCCCTCTCCAGAATTAATGAAAAACTGTTTTTT.

The sample holds a few counts of this clone. This sequence joins TRBV28 and TRBJ2-1; 7 nucleotides match TRBD2. J was trimmed by 4 bases and V by 0 bases; bases with no gene match: 3. This CDR3 contains 15 residues. The germline gives CDR1 MDHEN, CDR2 SYDVKM. CDR3 sequence reads: CASSLWGGVYNEQFF. As DNA, the CDR3 is TGTGCCAGCAGTTTATGGGGGGGGGTGTACAATGAGCAGTTCTTC. The whole variable domain, remainder taken from reference TRBV28 and TRBJ2-1, is DVKVTQSSRYLVKRTGEKVFLECVQDMDHENMFWYRQDPGLGLRLIYFSYDVKMKEKGDIPEGYSVSREKKERFSLILESASTNQTSMYLCASSLWGGVYNEQFFGPGTRLTVL.

The table lists this clone with a few counts. The chain's CDR3 is CASSPVGWATQYF. Here the CDR3 DNA reads TGTGCCAGCAGCCCTGTTGGGTGGGCGACGCAGTACTTC. V usage is TRBV11-2 and J usage is TRBJ2-7; no firm D call. Germline loops: CDR1 SGHAT, CDR2 FQNNGV. Between the trimmed V and J ends, which lost 5 bases and 9 bases, there was a span of 17 bases. The CDR3 is 13 residues long.